This TCR beta chain stems from a study of T cell responses to AZD1222 COVID-19 vaccine. Germline CDR1 MGHDK, CDR2 SYGVNS. Trimming removed 6 bases from V and 5 bases from J, with 8 bases in between. The CDR3 is made up of 12 amino acids. TCRdb's copy holds only in-frame clones and misses some; the assay was immunoSEQ multiplex PCR. The sample has 140,000 to 150,000 clones; 80% to 95% are singletons. The sample consisted of peripheral blood, taken 28 days after the second AZD1222 dose. The TCR comes from an adult who received the AZD1222 COVID-19 vaccine. The chain links TRBV25-1 to TRBJ1-3; tentatively, D is TRBD1 (5 bases). This CDR3 reads CASRQDRNTIYF. For the CDR3, the DNA is TGTGCCAGCAGACAGGACCGAAACACCATATATTTT.